This paragraph covers one T cell receptor beta chain sequence. What it binds is not known. Autoimmune disease history or systemic immunosuppression excluded patients. This table comes from immunoSEQ multiplex PCR, and its TCRdb copy is limited to in-frame clones, with some not included. The data show about 76,000 clones, 85% to 90% seen once. This entry belongs to a study of OX40 agonist ivuxolimab in advanced cancers. Looking at the study overall: Patients undergoing dose escalation presented with hepatocellular carcinoma, melanoma, renal cell or head and neck cancer. Overall study findings and caveats: Mean expanded clone counts were higher in CD8+ than CD4+ T cells. The CD4+ and CD8+ T cells in the blood had expanded clonally by week 6 at 0.1 to 3.0 mg/kg.

The CDR3 extends over 13 amino acids. Germline V gene data show CDR1 as LNHDA and CDR2 as SQIVND (reference sequence). Germline trimming cut 6 bases from V and 6 bases from J; bases unmatched to any gene: 0. The specimen was CD4+ or CD8+ T cells sorted from blood, collected in a trial of the OX40 agonist ivuxolimab. The rearrangement uses TRBV19 and TRBJ2-2; 11 bases fit TRBD1. This TCR came from an adult with an advanced solid tumor such as melanoma, head and neck, liver or kidney cancer. CDR3 loop: CASRGQGAGELFF. CDR3 nucleotides: TGTGCCAGTAGGGGACAGGGGGCCGGGGAGCTGTTTTTT.